This TCR beta chain was recorded in a study of blood T cell repertoires in COVID-19. Study-level information: Samples representing acute and convalescent COVID-19 were sourced from the United States, Italy and Spain. Nucleic acid was either cDNA or gDNA, and it came from T cells, B-cell-depleted T cells, or PBMCs.

Authors' processing steps: Reference gene primers were amplified, and this amplification served to estimate nucleated cell counts. The protocol was immunoSEQ multiplex PCR, while the TCRdb copy is restricted to in-frame clones and leaves out a portion. V and J calls and clone size are as listed in that table; D and trimming were resolved from the DNA. The profile shows 240,000 or so clones, around four fifths of them singletons. The CDR3 is 14 amino acids. V shed 3 bases, J shed 3 bases, and the junction held 4 bases outside the gene matches. Germline V gene sequence: CDR1 SGHRS, CDR2 YFSETQ. This sequence originates from a woman aged 80 or over with acute or convalescent COVID-19. The chain employs TRBV5-1 and TRBJ2-7; 9 nucleotides align to TRBD1. What was sequenced was peripheral blood. The CDR3 loop is CASSSSGQGYEQYF. CDR3 bases: TGCGCCAGCAGCTCGTCGGGACAGGGCTACGAGCAGTACTTC.